What follows are 3 T cell receptor beta chains derived from one specimen sequenced in a study of CDR3 diversity in severe acne. TCRdb ran MiXCR on the PCR reads and lists one entry per CDR3 protein. Of approximately 79,000 distinct CDR3 sequences detected, around half appear once; the ten largest clones hold roughly a tenth. The sequenced sample was blood. These receptors were taken from a male donor in good health, serving as a control.

V and J are TRBV5-5 and TRBJ1-5; D remains unclear. V was trimmed by 3 bases and J by 2 bases, leaving 12 bases between them. Germline V gene data show CDR1 as SGHKS and CDR2 as YYEKEE (reference sequence). CDR3 length: 15 amino acids. The CDR3 sequence is CASSSLSIGNQPQHF. The CDR3, as DNA: TGTGCCAGCAGCTCCCTCTCGATAGGCAATCAGCCCCAGCATTTT.

The gene calls are TRBV12-3 or TRBV12-4 and TRBJ2-7; TRBD1 is a possible D gene (7 bases). Trimming removed 1 base from V and 2 bases from J, with 12 bases in between. CDR3 length: 15 residues. The CDR3 DNA follows: TGTGCCAGCAGTTTAGGCCAGGGGGGCCCCTACGAGCAGTACTTC. This gives the protein CASSLGQGGPYEQYF.

The genes are TRBV24-1 and TRBJ1-5, with a tentative D call TRBD1 (5 bases). From germline, CDR1 is KGHDR and CDR2 SFDVKD. The CDR3 consists of 16 residues. V was pared by 3 bases and J by 2 bases, with 13 bases between. The CDR3 protein is CATSDAGSWGNQPQHF. The CDR3, as DNA: TGTGCCACCAGTGATGCAGGGTCCTGGGGCAATCAGCCCCAGCATTTT.